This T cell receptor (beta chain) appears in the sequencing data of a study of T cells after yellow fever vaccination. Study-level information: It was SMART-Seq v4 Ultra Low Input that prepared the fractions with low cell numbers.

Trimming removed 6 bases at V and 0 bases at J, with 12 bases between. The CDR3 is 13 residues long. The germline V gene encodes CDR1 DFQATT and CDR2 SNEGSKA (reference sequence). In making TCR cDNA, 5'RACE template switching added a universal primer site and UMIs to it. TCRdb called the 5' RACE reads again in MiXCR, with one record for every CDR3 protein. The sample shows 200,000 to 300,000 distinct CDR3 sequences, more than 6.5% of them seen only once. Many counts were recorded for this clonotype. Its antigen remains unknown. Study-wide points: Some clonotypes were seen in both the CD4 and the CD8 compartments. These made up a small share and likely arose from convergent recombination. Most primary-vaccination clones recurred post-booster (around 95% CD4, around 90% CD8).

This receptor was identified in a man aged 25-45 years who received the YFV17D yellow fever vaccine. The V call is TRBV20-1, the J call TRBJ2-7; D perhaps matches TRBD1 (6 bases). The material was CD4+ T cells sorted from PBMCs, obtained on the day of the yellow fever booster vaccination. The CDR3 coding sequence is TGCAGTGCCGATGACAGGTCCTCCTACGAGCAGTACTTC. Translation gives CSADDRSSYEQYF.